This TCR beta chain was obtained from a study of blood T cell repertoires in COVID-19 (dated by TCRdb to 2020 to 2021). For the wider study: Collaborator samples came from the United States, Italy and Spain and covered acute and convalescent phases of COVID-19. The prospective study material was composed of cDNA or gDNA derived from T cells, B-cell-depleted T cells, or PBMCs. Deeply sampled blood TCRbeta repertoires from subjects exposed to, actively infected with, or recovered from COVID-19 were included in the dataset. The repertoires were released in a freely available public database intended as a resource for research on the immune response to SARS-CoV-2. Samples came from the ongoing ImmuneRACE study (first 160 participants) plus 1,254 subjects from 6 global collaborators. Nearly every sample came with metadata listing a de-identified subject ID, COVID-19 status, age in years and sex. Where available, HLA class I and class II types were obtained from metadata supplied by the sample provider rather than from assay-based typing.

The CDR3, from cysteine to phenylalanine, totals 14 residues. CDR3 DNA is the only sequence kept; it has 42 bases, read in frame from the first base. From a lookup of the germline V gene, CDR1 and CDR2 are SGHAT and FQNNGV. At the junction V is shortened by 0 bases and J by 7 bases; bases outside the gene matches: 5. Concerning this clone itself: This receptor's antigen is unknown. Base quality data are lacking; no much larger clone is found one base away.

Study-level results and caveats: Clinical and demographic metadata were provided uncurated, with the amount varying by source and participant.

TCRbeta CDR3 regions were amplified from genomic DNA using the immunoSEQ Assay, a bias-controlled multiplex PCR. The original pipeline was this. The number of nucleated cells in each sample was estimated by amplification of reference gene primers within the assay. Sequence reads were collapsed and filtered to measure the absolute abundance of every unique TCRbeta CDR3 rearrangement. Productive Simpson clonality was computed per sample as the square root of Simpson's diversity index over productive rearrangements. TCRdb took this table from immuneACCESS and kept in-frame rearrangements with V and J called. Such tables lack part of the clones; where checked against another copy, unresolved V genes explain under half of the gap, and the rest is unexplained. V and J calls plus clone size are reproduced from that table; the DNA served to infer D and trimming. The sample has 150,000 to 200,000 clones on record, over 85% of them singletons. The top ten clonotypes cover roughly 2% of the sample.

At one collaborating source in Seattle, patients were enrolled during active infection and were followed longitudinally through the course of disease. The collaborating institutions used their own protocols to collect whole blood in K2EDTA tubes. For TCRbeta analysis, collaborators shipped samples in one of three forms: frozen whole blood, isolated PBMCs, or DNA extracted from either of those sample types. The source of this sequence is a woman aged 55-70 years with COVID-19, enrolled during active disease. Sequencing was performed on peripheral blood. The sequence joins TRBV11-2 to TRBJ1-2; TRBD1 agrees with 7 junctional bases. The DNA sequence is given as TGTGCCAGCAGCTTAGATCGGGACAGAAGTGGCTACACCTTC. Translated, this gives CASSLDRDRSGYTF.